The T cell receptor beta chain under discussion was sequenced for a study of T-cell reconstitution after alpha-beta-depleted transplantation in children. Concerning this clonotype itself: The antigen is unknown.

This sample's TCRbeta library carried unique molecular identifier barcodes. From the PCR reads, TCRdb called clonotypes with MiXCR, one entry per CDR3 protein. Here the sample spans about 420,000 distinct CDR3 sequences, around 15% being singletons. Study-wide findings and caveats: Reportedly, roughly two months post-transplant, alpha-beta T cells arose from several hundred expanded graft clones. Newly produced T cells mostly accounted for T-cell counts and diversity one year post-transplant.

The CDR3 is made up of 17 amino acids. V lost 5 bases, J lost 3 bases, and 11 bases stayed unmatched. Germline lookup yields CDR1 SEHNR and CDR2 FQNEAQ (reference sequence). The sequences come from PBMCs, mostly from graft donor cells, collected 360 days after TCRalphabeta/CD19-depleted stem cell transplant. The clonotype was recovered from a boy less than two years old who had a stem cell transplant for Wiskott-Aldrich syndrome, so the T cells may come from the graft donor. This chain links TRBV7-9 with TRBJ2-2; 8 bases match TRBD2. The CDR3 loop is CASSPRPGGGDTGELFF. As DNA, the CDR3 is TGTGCCAGCAGCCCCCGACCCGGGGGGGGGGACACCGGGGAGCTGTTTTTT.